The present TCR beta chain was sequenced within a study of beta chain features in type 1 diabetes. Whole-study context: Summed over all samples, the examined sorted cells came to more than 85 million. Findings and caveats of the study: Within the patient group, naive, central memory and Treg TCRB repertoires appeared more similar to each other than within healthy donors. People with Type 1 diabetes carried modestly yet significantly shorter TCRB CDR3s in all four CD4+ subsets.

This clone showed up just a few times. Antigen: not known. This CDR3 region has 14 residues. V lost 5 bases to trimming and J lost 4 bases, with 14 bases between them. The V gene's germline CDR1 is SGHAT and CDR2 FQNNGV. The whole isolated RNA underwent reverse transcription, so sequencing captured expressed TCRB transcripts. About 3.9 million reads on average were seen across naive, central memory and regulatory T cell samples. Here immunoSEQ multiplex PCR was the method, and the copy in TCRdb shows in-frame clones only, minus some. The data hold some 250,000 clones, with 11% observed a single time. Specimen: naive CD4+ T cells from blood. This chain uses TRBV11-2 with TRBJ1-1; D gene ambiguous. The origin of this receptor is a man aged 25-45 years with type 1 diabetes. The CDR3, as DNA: TGTGCCAGCAGCCCGGGAGGGCTGATCACTGAAGCTTTCTTT. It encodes CASSPGGLITEAFF.